Following are 10 T cell receptor beta chains from one sample sequenced in a study of CD8 T cells in ankylosing spondylitis. TCRdb called the 5' RACE reads again in MiXCR, with one record for every CDR3 protein. Here the sample spans 90,000 to 100,000 distinct CDR3 sequences, almost 8.5% being singletons. Sequenced material: blood, either unsorted or a sorted T cell fraction (not recorded which). The receptors come from a male donor with ankylosing spondylitis or in good health (not recorded which).

This clonotype was seen ten or more times. The rearrangement links TRBV5-1 to TRBJ2-3; D is perhaps TRBD2 (5 bases). V lost 4 bases to trimming and J lost 4 bases, with 16 bases between them. Germline V gene data show CDR1 as SGHRS and CDR2 as YFSETQ. CDR3 length: 15 amino acids. For the CDR3, the DNA is TGCGCCAGCAGCCAGAGGGAGTCGGAACCAGATACGCAGTATTTT. Translating it yields CASSQRESEPDTQYF.

This clonotype was observed many times. The V and J genes are TRBV20-1 and TRBJ1-2, with TRBD1 matching 10 bases. With 5 bases clipped from V and 6 bases from J, the junction kept 3 bases outside the gene matches. The germline gives CDR1 DFQATT, CDR2 SNEGSKA (reference sequence). This CDR3 is 12 amino acids long. This chain's CDR3 is CSAGQGGNGYTF. The CDR3 coding sequence is TGCAGTGCTGGACAGGGGGGAAATGGCTACACCTTC.

This clonotype was seen ten or more times. The J gene is TRBJ2-5, the V gene TRBV20-1; 7 bases line up with TRBD1. J gave up 1 base and V 6 bases, and 5 bases lay outside the gene matches. CDR1 is DFQATT, CDR2 SNEGSKA, per germline (reference sequence). The CDR3 consists of 13 residues. CDR3 in DNA: TGCAGTGCGGCCGGGACAGCCCAAGAGACCCAGTACTTC. This translates into CSAAGTAQETQYF.

This clonotype appeared many times. The gene calls are TRBV28 and TRBJ2-4; 8 nucleotides line up with TRBD1. CDR1 is MDHEN, CDR2 SYDVKM, per germline. The CDR3 is 15 amino acids. The V segment lost 6 bases and the J segment 4 bases; nucleotides outside the gene matches: 8. This CDR3 reads CASSYAGTGKNIQYF. CDR3 bases: TGTGCCAGCAGCTACGCCGGGACAGGAAAAAACATTCAGTACTTC.

In its sample, this clonotype was seen many times. CDR3: CASAAWEGYGYTF. DNA of the CDR3: TGTGCCAGCGCCGCTTGGGAGGGCTATGGCTACACCTTC. This chain connects TRBV5-5 to TRBJ1-2, with D uncertain. Germline values: CDR1 SGHKS, CDR2 YYEKEE (reference sequence). The CDR3 consists of 13 residues. V shed 7 bases and J shed 4 bases, with 14 bases lying between them.

This clonotype appeared many times. The gene calls are TRBV5-1 and TRBJ2-1; 13 bases map to TRBD2. The CDR3 is 16 amino acids. V dropped 4 bases and J dropped 7; count of bases not matched to a gene: 8. Germline-derived CDR1 and CDR2 are SGHRS and YFSETQ. In DNA form, the CDR3 reads TGCGCCAGCAGCAAAGGACTAGCGGGAGAACGGAATGAGCAGTTCTTC. Translated: CASSKGLAGERNEQFF. The complete variable domain, with remaining parts taken from reference TRBV5-1 and TRBJ2-1, reads KAGVTQTPRYLIKTRGQQVTLSCSPISGHRSVSWYQQTPGQGLQFLFEYFSETQRNKGNFPGRFSGRQFSNSRSEMNVSTLELGDSALYLCASSKGLAGERNEQFFGPGTRLTVL.

This clonotype was counted many times. This sequence joins TRBV18 and TRBJ1-5; D uncertain. Germline assignment: CDR1 KGHSH and CDR2 LQKENI. The V end was cut by 0 bases, the J end by 0 bases, with 9 bases between. CDR3 length equals 16 residues. The CDR3 DNA is TGTGCCAGCTCACCACCTCCAGGTTATAGCAATCAGCCCCAGCATTTT. This translates into CASSPPPGYSNQPQHF. The full variable domain, rest sourced from reference TRBV18 and TRBJ1-5, is NAGVMQNPRHLVRRRGQEARLRCSPMKGHSHVYWYRQLPEEGLKFMVYLQKENIIDESGMPKERFSAEFPKEGPSILRIQQVVRGDSAAYFCASSPPPGYSNQPQHFGDGTRLSIL.

The table lists this clonotype with a few counts. The V call is TRBV27, the J call TRBJ2-5; 11 bases fit TRBD2. The CDR3 totals 16 residues. Trimming took 5 bases from V and 0 from J; bases not matched to a gene: 5. The germline V gene encodes CDR1 MNHEY and CDR2 SMNVEV (reference sequence). The CDR3 bases are TGTGCCAGCAGTGGGGGACTAGCGGAATACCAAGAGACCCAGTACTTC. This encodes CASSGGLAEYQETQYF.

For this clonotype: This may be a read error: a much more frequent sequence differs by one nucleotide. The CDR3 region has the DNA TGTGTCAGCAGCTCATGGACAGCGACCTACGAGCAGTACTTC. It is translated as CVSSSWTATYEQYF. V gene TRBV5-4 combines with J gene TRBJ2-7; D is perhaps TRBD1 (6 bases). The germline V gene has CDR1 SGHNT and CDR2 YYREEE (reference sequence). CDR3 length equals 14 residues.

This chain joins TRBV10-1 and TRBJ2-7; 9 bases match TRBD1. Unmatched junction bases numbered 9, after V lost 4 bases and J lost 5 bases. The CDR3 spans 15 residues. Per germline, CDR1 WNHNN and CDR2 SYGVQD (reference sequence). CDR3 DNA sequence: TGCGCCAGCAGTGGTCCCGGGACAGGGAAGAACGAGCAGTACTTC. It encodes CASSGPGTGKNEQYF.